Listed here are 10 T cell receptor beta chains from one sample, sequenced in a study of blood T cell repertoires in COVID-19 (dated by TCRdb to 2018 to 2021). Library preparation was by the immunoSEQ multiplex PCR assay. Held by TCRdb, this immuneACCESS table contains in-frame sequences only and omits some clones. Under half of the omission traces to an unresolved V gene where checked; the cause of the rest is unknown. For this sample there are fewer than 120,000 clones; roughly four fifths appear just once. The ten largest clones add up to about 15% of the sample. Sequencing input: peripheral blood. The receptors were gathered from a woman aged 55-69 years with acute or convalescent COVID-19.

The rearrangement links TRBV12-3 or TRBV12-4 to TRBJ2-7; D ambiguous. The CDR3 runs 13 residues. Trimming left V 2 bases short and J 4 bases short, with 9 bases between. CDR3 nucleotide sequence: TGTGCCAGCAGTTTAACTCAGGTATACGAGCAGTACTTC. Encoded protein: CASSLTQVYEQYF.

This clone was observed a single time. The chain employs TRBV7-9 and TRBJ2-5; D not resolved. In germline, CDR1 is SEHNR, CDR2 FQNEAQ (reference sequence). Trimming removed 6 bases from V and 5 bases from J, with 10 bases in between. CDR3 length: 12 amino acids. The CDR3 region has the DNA TGTGCCAGCAGTCACAGTTACGAGACCCAGTACTTC. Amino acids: CASSHSYETQYF.

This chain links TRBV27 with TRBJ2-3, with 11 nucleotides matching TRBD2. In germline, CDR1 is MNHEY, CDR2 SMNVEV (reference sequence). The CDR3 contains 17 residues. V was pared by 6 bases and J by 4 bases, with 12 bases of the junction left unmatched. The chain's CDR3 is CASSLTGWGLAADTQYF. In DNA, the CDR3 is TGTGCCAGCAGCTTGACAGGGTGGGGACTAGCGGCAGATACGCAGTATTTT.

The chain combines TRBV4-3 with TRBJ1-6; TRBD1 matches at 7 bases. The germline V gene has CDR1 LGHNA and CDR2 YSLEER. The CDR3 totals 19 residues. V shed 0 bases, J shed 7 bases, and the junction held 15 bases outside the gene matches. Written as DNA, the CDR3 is TGCGCCAGCAGCCAAGAATTCTATGGGTACAGGGGCAGGAATTCACCCCTCCACTTT. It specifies CASSQEFYGYRGRNSPLHF.

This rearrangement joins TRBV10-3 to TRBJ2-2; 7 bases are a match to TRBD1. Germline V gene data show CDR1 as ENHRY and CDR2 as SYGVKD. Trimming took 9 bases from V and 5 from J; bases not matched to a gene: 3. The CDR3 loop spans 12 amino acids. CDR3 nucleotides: TGTGCCATTTCACAGGGGACCGGGGAGCTGTTTTTT. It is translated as CAISQGTGELFF.

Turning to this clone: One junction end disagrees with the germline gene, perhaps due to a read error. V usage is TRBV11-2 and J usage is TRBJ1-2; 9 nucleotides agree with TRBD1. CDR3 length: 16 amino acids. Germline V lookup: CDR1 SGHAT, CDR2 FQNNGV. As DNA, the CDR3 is TGTGCCAGCAGCCTAGACCGGGACAGGGATTACTATGGCTACACCTTC. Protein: CASSLDRDRDYYGYTF.

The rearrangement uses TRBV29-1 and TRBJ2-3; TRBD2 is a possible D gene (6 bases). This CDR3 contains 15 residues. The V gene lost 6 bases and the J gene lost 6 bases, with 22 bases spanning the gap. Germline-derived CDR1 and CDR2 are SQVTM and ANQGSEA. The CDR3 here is CSVAGLTEGADTQYF. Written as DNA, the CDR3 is TGCAGCGTCGCGGGACTTACCGAAGGAGCGGATACGCAGTATTTT.

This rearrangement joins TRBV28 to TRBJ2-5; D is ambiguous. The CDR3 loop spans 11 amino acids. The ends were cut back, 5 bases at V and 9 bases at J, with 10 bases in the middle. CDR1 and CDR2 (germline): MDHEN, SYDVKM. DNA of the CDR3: TGTGCCAGCAGTACGCCGGTGGCCCAGTACTTC. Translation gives CASSTPVAQYF.

CDR3 DNA: TGTGCTAACGGGACTAGCGGGGGGCAAACCTACAATGAGCAGTTCTTC. Residues: CANGTSGGQTYNEQFF. J is TRBJ2-1 and V is TRBV12-5, with 15 bases that match TRBD2. Unmatched junction bases numbered 6, after V lost 10 bases and J lost 2 bases. This CDR3 comprises 16 residues. CDR1 and CDR2 (germline): LGHNT, FRNRAP.

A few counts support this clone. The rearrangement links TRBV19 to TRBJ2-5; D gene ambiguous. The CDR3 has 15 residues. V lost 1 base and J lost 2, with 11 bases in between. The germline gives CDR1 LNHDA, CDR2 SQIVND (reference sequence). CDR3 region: CASSIGVRRQETQYF. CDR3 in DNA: TGTGCCAGTAGTATAGGTGTCCGGCGGCAAGAGACCCAGTACTTC.